This T cell receptor beta chain comes out of a study of cytomegalovirus exposure and HLA in healthy donors. Germline loops: CDR1 SGHAT, CDR2 FQNNGV. Trimming removed 5 bases at V and 0 bases at J, with 14 bases between. The CDR3 covers 15 residues. In the PCR, 60 Vbeta and 13 Jbeta primers were used. TCRdb's copy holds only in-frame clones and misses some; the assay was immunoSEQ multiplex PCR. The data show roughly 150,000 clones, roughly 65% seen once. This chain joins TRBV11-2 and TRBJ2-7; D may be TRBD2 (5 bases). This clonotype was obtained from a man aged 18 to 35 in good health and CMV-seropositive. Sequencing used PBMCs. The CDR3 sequence is CASSISAVSSYEQYV. DNA of the CDR3: TGTGCCAGCAGCATATCAGCGGTAAGCTCCTACGAGCAGTACGTC.